This TCR beta chain comes out of a study of naive and memory T cell subsets. The beta constant-region primer was an equimolar mix of two oligonucleotides covering TRBC1 and TRBC2. Nested alpha and beta constant-region primers with the SP2 primer drove four PCR rounds on ligated cDNA. In TCRdb, the UMI-ligation and nested PCR reads were re-called with MiXCR into one record per CDR3 protein. This sample has 130,000 to 150,000 distinct CDR3 sequences, with approximately 17% found just once. CDR1 and CDR2 from the germline V gene are SGHTA and FQGNSA. Trimming took 5 bases from V and 0 from J, leaving 7 bases between them. This CDR3 has 13 amino acids.

The sequenced sample consisted of naive CD4+ T cells from blood. This clonotype was obtained from a human donor in good health. The chain employs TRBV7-2 and TRBJ1-1; no reliable D call. CDR3 amino acids: CASSPHLNTEAFF. The CDR3, as DNA: TGTGCCAGCAGCCCCCATCTGAACACTGAAGCTTTCTTT.